The rows below give T cell receptor beta chains drawn from one sample of a study of memory CD4+ T cells and cytomegalovirus serostatus. TCRdb's table, derived via immunoSEQ multiplex PCR, lists solely in-frame clones and lacks some. The top ten clones hold about 1.4% of a sample with 45,000 to 60,000 clones, more than 70% of them seen once. Sequencing was done on a sample of memory CD4+ T cells from blood. These receptors all come from an adult in good health and CMV-seropositive. Both conserved end residues are part of each CDR3. The order of the fields is J gene, clone size, CDR3 length, D gene, V gene, CDR3 protein, CDR3 DNA. A D gene is named only where the DNA matches it firmly. Rows give clone size only sometimes, using once, few, many, or a class for an expanded clone.

>TRBJ2-1|few|15|-|TRBV28
CASSLGNRVANEQFF
TGTGCCAGCAGCCTAGGGAACAGGGTGGCCAATGAGCAGTTCTTC
>TRBJ2-5|-|14|-|TRBV7-2
CASSFAGDMETQYF
TGTGCCAGCAGCTTCGCGGGGGACATGGAGACCCAGTACTTC
>TRBJ1-2|-|15|-|TRBV27
CASSLGHSTNYGYTF
TGTGCCAGCAGTTTAGGACACAGCACTAACTATGGCTACACCTTC
>TRBJ1-5|-|12|-|TRBV6-6
CASRTTNQPQHF
TGTGCCAGCAGAACAACTAATCAGCCCCAGCATTTT
>TRBJ1-2|-|14|-|TRBV28
CASKRGGNYYGYTF
TGTGCCAGCAAGCGGGGTGGCAACTACTATGGCTACACCTTC
>TRBJ1-3|-|17|TRBD1|TRBV30
CAWSPQWTGGRGNTIYF
TGTGCCTGGAGTCCCCAATGGACAGGGGGGAGAGGAAACACCATATATTTT
>TRBJ2-7|-|16|-|TRBV2
CASSPAGGLPSYEQYF
TGTGCCAGCAGTCCCGCCGGCGGACTCCCCTCCTACGAGCAGTACTTC
>TRBJ2-7|-|11|-|TRBV7-9
CASQTGIEQYF
TGTGCCAGTCAGACGGGAATCGAGCAGTACTTC
>TRBJ2-7|-|13|-|TRBV19
CASSIMNRDEQYF
TGTGCCAGTAGTATCATGAACAGGGACGAGCAGTACTTC
>TRBJ2-1|-|16|-|TRBV7-3
CASSITGPGTLNEQFF
TGTGCCAGCAGCATCACTGGCCCCGGGACCTTAAATGAGCAGTTCTTC
>TRBJ2-1|-|13|-|TRBV28
CASSLLGNNEQFF
TGTGCCAGCAGTTTGCTGGGAAACAATGAGCAGTTCTTC
>TRBJ2-1|-|16|TRBD1|TRBV28
CASNARGGSSYNEQFF
TGTGCCAGCAACGCCCGAGGGGGCAGCTCCTACAATGAGCAGTTCTTC
>TRBJ2-7|-|14|TRBD1|TRBV2
CASSAGTGGTKQYF
TGTGCCAGCAGCGCCGGGACAGGGGGTACTAAGCAGTACTTC
>TRBJ1-1|-|15|-|TRBV5-1
CASSLVNRMNTEAFF
TGCGCCAGCAGCTTGGTTAACAGGATGAACACTGAAGCTTTCTTT
>TRBJ1-1|-|13|-|TRBV18
CASSLGEGYEAFF
TGTGCCAGCTCTCTAGGGGAGGGGTATGAAGCTTTCTTT
>TRBJ1-1|few|16|-|TRBV9
CASSVSPGPMNTEAFF
TGTGCCAGCAGCGTAAGTCCTGGGCCTATGAACACTGAAGCTTTCTTT
>TRBJ1-2|-|14|-|TRBV7-3
CASSLYNLEYGYTF
TGTGCCAGCAGCTTATATAACCTCGAGTATGGCTACACCTTC
>TRBJ2-3|-|13|TRBD2|TRBV29-1
CSGTSGTEDTQYF
TGCAGCGGGACTAGCGGGACGGAAGATACGCAGTATTTT
>TRBJ1-2|-|13|-|TRBV7-9
CASSLVQGRGYTF
TGTGCCAGCAGCTTGGTTCAGGGGCGTGGCTACACCTTC
>TRBJ1-2|-|15|TRBD1|TRBV19
CASSTRTGSLYGYTF
TGTGCCAGTAGTACCCGGACAGGTTCCCTCTATGGCTACACCTTC
>TRBJ2-4|once|14|-|TRBV2
CASSVGGPENIQYF
TGTGCCAGCAGTGTCGGGGGCCCTGAGAACATTCAGTACTTC
>TRBJ1-5|-|19|-|TRBV12-5
CASGQDGLGSLYSNQPQHF
TGTGCTAGTGGTCAAGATGGACTGGGGAGCCTCTATAGCAATCAGCCCCAGCATTTT
>TRBJ1-2|-|15|TRBD1|TRBV6-6
CASTPPGTGNYGYTF
TGTGCCAGCACCCCTCCCGGGACAGGGAACTATGGCTACACCTTC
>TRBJ2-1|-|13|-|TRBV4-3
CASSRETAEKQFF
TGCGCCAGCAGCCGAGAAACGGCAGAAAAGCAGTTCTTC
>TRBJ2-7|once|14|-|TRBV5-1
CASSPDLGTYEQYF
TGCGCCAGCAGCCCGGACTTAGGGACCTACGAGCAGTACTTC
>TRBJ1-3|once|15|-|TRBV27
CASSQTWGQGNTIYF
TGTGCCAGCAGTCAAACTTGGGGGCAAGGAAACACCATATATTTT
>TRBJ2-3|-|15|TRBD2|TRBV11-2
CASSPPEAGGDTQYF
TGTGCCAGCAGCCCACCGGAGGCGGGGGGGGATACGCAGTATTTT
>TRBJ1-1|-|13|-|TRBV5-1
CASSLERHTEAFF
TGCGCCAGCAGCTTGGAACGGCACACTGAAGCTTTCTTT
>TRBJ1-1|-|17|-|TRBV7-8
CASSSEGWILMNTEAFF
TGTGCCAGCAGCTCCGAGGGGTGGATTCTGATGAACACTGAAGCTTTCTTT
>TRBJ1-3|-|16|TRBD1|TRBV29-1
CSALLGTGGSGNTIYF
TGCAGCGCCCTCCTCGGGACAGGGGGCTCTGGAAACACCATATATTTT
>TRBJ1-1|-|13|-|TRBV4-2
CASSPYLDTEAFF
TGTGCCAGCAGCCCATATTTGGATACTGAAGCTTTCTTT
>TRBJ1-1|-|14|TRBD1|TRBV27
CASSLTGVRSEAFF
TGTGCCAGCAGTTTGACAGGGGTGCGCTCTGAAGCTTTCTTT
>TRBJ2-5|once|16|-|TRBV14
CASSQAPRGDQETQYF
TGTGCCAGCAGCCAGGCCCCCAGGGGTGATCAAGAGACCCAGTACTTC
>TRBJ1-1|-|14|-|TRBV7-2
CASKRQGWDTEAFF
TGTGCCAGCAAACGGCAGGGATGGGACACTGAAGCTTTCTTT
>TRBJ1-1|-|11|-|TRBV5-1
CASSLTGEAFF
TGCGCCAGCAGCTTGACAGGTGAAGCTTTCTTT
>TRBJ2-1|few|14|-|TRBV7-3
CASSLVRGRGEQFF
TGTGCCAGCAGCTTAGTCCGGGGTAGGGGTGAGCAGTTCTTC
>TRBJ2-7|-|15|-|TRBV27
CASRDWTRSSYEQYF
TGTGCCAGCAGGGATTGGACTCGAAGCTCCTACGAGCAGTACTTC
>TRBJ1-3|-|12|-|TRBV11-1
CASSLYRNTIYF
TGTGCCAGCAGCCTCTACAGAAACACCATATATTTT
>TRBJ2-7|few|14|-|TRBV27
CASKRQVTTYEQYF
TGTGCCAGCAAGCGACAGGTTACAACCTACGAGCAGTACTTC
>TRBJ2-3|-|14|-|TRBV5-5
CASSLPLGADTQYF
TGTGCCAGCAGCTTGCCCCTAGGGGCAGATACGCAGTATTTT
>TRBJ2-5|-|13|-|TRBV5-1
CASSLGRQETQYF
TGCGCCAGCAGCTTGGGCCGTCAAGAGACCCAGTACTTC
>TRBJ1-1|-|15|TRBD1|TRBV11-3
CASSPGGTLNTEAFF
TGTGCCAGCAGCCCAGGGGGGACCCTGAACACTGAAGCTTTCTTT
>TRBJ2-4|medium-sized|13|-|TRBV9
CASSVSSENIQYF
TGTGCCAGCAGCGTCTCCTCCGAAAACATTCAGTACTTC
>TRBJ1-3|once|13|-|TRBV29-1
CSVGIGSGNTIYF
TGCAGCGTTGGAATAGGGAGCGGAAACACCATATATTTT
>TRBJ1-5|-|14|TRBD1|TRBV6-1
CASSNRGSDQPQHF
TGTGCCAGCAGCAACAGGGGATCGGATCAGCCCCAGCATTTT
>TRBJ1-2|-|16|TRBD1|TRBV5-6
CASSLAGQGRNYGYTF
TGTGCCAGCAGCTTGGCGGGACAGGGGAGGAACTATGGCTACACCTTC
>TRBJ1-2|-|13|TRBD1|TRBV15
CATSRNRGHGYTF
TGTGCCACCAGCAGAAATAGGGGGCATGGCTACACCTTC
>TRBJ2-7|-|15|TRBD2|TRBV2
CASSEERGSFYEQYF
TGTGCCAGCAGTGAAGAGCGCGGGAGCTTCTACGAGCAGTACTTC
>TRBJ2-1|once|15|-|TRBV7-3
CASSLGWGSYNEQFF
TGTGCCAGCAGCTTAGGTTGGGGATCCTACAATGAGCAGTTCTTC
>TRBJ1-4|-|15|-|TRBV7-2
CASSLASGYSGKLFF
TGTGCCAGCAGCTTAGCTTCGGGGTACAGTGGAAAACTGTTTTTT
>TRBJ2-1|-|15|-|TRBV7-9
CASSLGAGKYNEQFF
TGTGCCAGCAGCTTAGGGGCAGGAAAGTACAATGAGCAGTTCTTC
>TRBJ1-2|-|13|-|TRBV7-8
CASSNTREYGYTF
TGTGCCAGCAGCAATACACGGGAGTATGGCTACACCTTC
>TRBJ2-2|once|12|-|TRBV30
CAWGKGTGELFF
TGTGCCTGGGGCAAGGGGACCGGGGAGCTGTTTTTT
>TRBJ2-1|-|14|-|TRBV6-5
CASRGPDLYNEQFF
TGTGCCAGCAGGGGACCGGACTTATACAATGAGCAGTTCTTC